This entry lists 31 T cell receptor beta chains sequenced from one sample in a study of HIV-infected patients and healthy controls. 500 ng RNA was reverse transcribed with alpha and beta constant-region primers. Separate chain-specific third strand synthesis with multiplexing indices produced the alpha and beta libraries. Via MiXCR, TCRdb re-called the 5' RACE reads, giving one row per CDR3 protein. This table holds 9,500 to 13,000 distinct CDR3 sequences, roughly 5% found once. The repertoire came from unfractionated whole blood and reflected all unsorted peripheral T cells. Sample: blood, taken before antiretroviral therapy. These receptors were obtained from an adult with HIV infection.

Many counts were recorded for this clonotype. V usage is TRBV30 and J usage is TRBJ2-3; D unresolved. This CDR3 contains 14 residues. Trimming stripped 5 bases from V and 0 bases from J, with 12 bases between. Germline assignment: CDR1 GTSNPN and CDR2 SVGIG (reference sequence). In DNA, the CDR3 is TGTGCCTGGTCAGGCTTTACGAGCACAGATACGCAGTATTTT. Its protein is CAWSGFTSTDTQYF.

By share of the sample, this clonotype is medium-sized. CDR3 loop: CASSLGPVAEQYF. DNA of the CDR3: TGTGCCAGCAGTTTAGGGCCGGTGGCCGAGCAGTACTTC. V usage is TRBV27 and J usage is TRBJ2-7; D unresolved. The CDR3 is 13 residues long. The V end lost 2 bases, the J end lost 6 bases, and 11 bases lay between the germline ends. Per the germline V gene, CDR1 is MNHEY and CDR2 is SMNVEV (reference sequence).

V and J are TRBV7-2 and TRBJ2-5; possibly TRBD1 for D (6 bases). Trimming pared 4 bases from V and 3 bases from J, leaving 21 bases between. The CDR3 has 17 amino acids. Germline CDR1 and CDR2: SGHTA and FQGNSA. CDR3 in amino acids: CASSSQTGDNIKETQYF. The DNA for the CDR3 is TGTGCCAGCAGCTCCCAGACAGGCGATAACATTAAAGAGACCCAGTACTTC.

This clonotype was counted at least ten times. CDR3 coding DNA: TGTGCCAGCAGCGTAGGAATGGGGGGCGCGACAGATACGCAGTATTTT. This sequence encodes CASSVGMGGATDTQYF. This rearrangement joins TRBV9 to TRBJ2-3; D assignment may be TRBD1 or TRBD2 (6 bases each). The germline CDR1 and CDR2 sequences are SGDLS and YYNGEE. Trimming took 0 bases from V and 3 from J, leaving 14 bases between them. CDR3 length: 16 residues.

By share, this clonotype counts as medium-sized. The chain has TRBV7-2 and TRBJ2-3; TRBD1 or TRBD2 may be the D gene (6 bases each). Germline V gene sequence: CDR1 SGHTA, CDR2 FQGNSA. The CDR3 loop spans 17 amino acids. Trimming removed 2 bases from V and 1 base from J, with 16 bases in between. As DNA, the CDR3 is TGTGCCAGCAGCTTAACCCCCCATCGGGGGCGCACAGATACGCAGTATTTT. It codes for CASSLTPHRGRTDTQYF.

Ten or more counts support this clonotype. V is TRBV6-2 or TRBV6-3 and J is TRBJ2-7; no firm D call. This CDR3 is 12 amino acids long. V was clipped by 2 bases and J by 10 bases, with 12 bases between them. Germline V gene lookup returns CDR1 MNHEY and CDR2 SVGEGT. The CDR3 protein is CASSYGVTPQYF. DNA of the CDR3: TGTGCCAGCAGTTACGGGGTTACGCCCCAGTACTTC.

This clonotype was counted at least ten times. V gene TRBV3-1 combines with J gene TRBJ2-7; 7 bases fit TRBD1. V gave up 6 bases and J gave up 4 bases; unmatched junction bases: 9. The germline V gene encodes CDR1 LGHDT and CDR2 YNNKEL (reference sequence). This CDR3 spans 14 amino acids. The CDR3 spells CASSQGTARYEQYF. In DNA form, the CDR3 reads TGTGCCAGCAGTCAGGGGACAGCGAGATACGAGCAGTACTTC.

In this sample, this clonotype is medium-sized. V gene TRBV27 combines with J gene TRBJ2-3, with 9 positions matching TRBD2. The CDR3 contains 14 residues. CDR1 is MNHEY, CDR2 SMNVEV, per germline (reference sequence). Losses at the gene ends were 8 bases for V and 4 bases for J; bases not matched to a gene: 7. The CDR3 DNA sequence: TGTGCCAGCGAAAGTAGCGGGAGCCCAGATACGCAGTATTTT. Its protein product is CASESSGSPDTQYF.

There are many counts of this clonotype. The chain uses TRBV11-2 and TRBJ2-7; no clear D gene. Trimming pared 5 bases from V and 2 bases from J, leaving 13 bases between. The germline gives CDR1 SGHAT, CDR2 FQNNGV. The CDR3 length is 14 residues. CDR3 region: CASSAGPPTYEQYF. The CDR3 DNA reads TGTGCCAGCAGCGCCGGACCGCCCACCTACGAGCAGTACTTC.

Judged by abundance, this clonotype is medium-sized. This chain links TRBV27 with TRBJ2-7, with 9 bases fitting TRBD2. V trimming: 3 bases; J trimming: 6 bases; junction bases outside the gene matches: 9. The CDR3 covers 15 residues. Germline CDR1 and CDR2: MNHEY and SMNVEV (reference sequence). DNA of the CDR3: TGTGCCAGCAGTTTGGTGGCGGGAGGGCCGGTCGAGCAGTACTTC. This gives the protein CASSLVAGGPVEQYF.

This clonotype was detected ten times or more. The chain uses TRBV27 and TRBJ2-1, with D perhaps TRBD1 or TRBD2 (5 bases each). The V end was cut by 5 bases, the J end by 4 bases, with 15 bases between. Germline V gives CDR1 MNHEY, CDR2 SMNVEV (reference sequence). CDR3 length: 15 residues. The CDR3 sequence is CASSTDSPGYNEQFF. CDR3 DNA sequence: TGTGCCAGCAGTACTGACAGCCCGGGATACAATGAGCAGTTCTTC.

This clonotype was recorded at least ten times. The chain uses TRBV19 and TRBJ1-1, with D unresolved. Germline V lookup: CDR1 LNHDA, CDR2 SQIVND (reference sequence). Trimming took 5 bases from V and 4 from J, leaving 14 bases between them. This CDR3 is built from 14 residues. The CDR3 sequence is CASSALGGGTEAFF. Here the CDR3 DNA reads TGTGCCAGTAGTGCATTAGGAGGTGGCACTGAAGCTTTCTTT.

This clonotype is medium-sized (0.01 to 0.1%) within its sample. The CDR3 sequence: CASSLTSGTYEQYF. In DNA, the CDR3 is TGTGCCAGCAGCTTAACTAGCGGGACTTACGAGCAGTACTTC. The gene calls are TRBV7-2 and TRBJ2-7; TRBD2 agrees at 10 bases. Trimming at V came to 2 bases and at J to 4 bases, leaving 2 bases not matched to a gene. This CDR3 has 14 amino acids. Germline-derived CDR1 and CDR2 are SGHTA and FQGNSA. The entire variable domain, with the rest obtained from reference TRBV7-2 and TRBJ2-7, is as follows: GAGVSQSPSNKVTEKGKDVELRCDPISGHTALYWYRQSLGQGLEFLIYFQGNSAPDKSGLPSDRFSAERTGGSVSTLTIQRTQQEDSAVYLCASSLTSGTYEQYFGPGTRLTVT.

Many counts were recorded for this clonotype. The V gene is TRBV12-3 or TRBV12-4, the J gene TRBJ2-2, with a tentative D call TRBD1 (6 bases). The CDR3 is 13 amino acids. V lost 2 bases and J lost 8, with 9 bases in between. The CDR3 DNA reads as TGTGCCAGCAGTTTAACAGGGAAGGGGGAGCTGTTTTTT. It yields the protein CASSLTGKGELFF.

This clonotype was observed many times. The rearrangement links TRBV2 to TRBJ2-1; 12 bases fit TRBD2. V shed 7 bases and J 5 bases; nucleotides not matched to a gene: 3. The germline CDR1 and CDR2 sequences are SNHLY and FYNNEI. This CDR3 comprises 14 residues. The CDR3 region is CASIGLAGNNEQFF. The CDR3 bases are TGTGCCAGCATCGGACTAGCGGGGAACAATGAGCAGTTCTTC.

This clonotype was seen ten or more times. The chain recombines TRBV5-1 with TRBJ2-3; 10 bases match TRBD1. This CDR3 comprises 15 residues. Germline V gene data show CDR1 as SGHRS and CDR2 as YFSETQ. With 4 bases clipped from V and 0 bases from J, the junction kept 2 bases outside the gene matches. CDR3 sequence: CASSAGQGSTDTQYF. Here the CDR3 DNA reads TGCGCCAGCAGCGCGGGACAGGGGAGCACAGATACGCAGTATTTT.

This clonotype occurred a few times. The rearrangement uses TRBV10-3 and TRBJ2-5, with 11 bases identical to TRBD1. The germline V gene has CDR1 ENHRY and CDR2 SYGVKD. This CDR3 is built from 13 residues. With 7 bases clipped from V and 5 bases from J, the junction kept 3 bases outside the gene matches. The CDR3 here is CAIKGQGVETQYF. CDR3 DNA sequence: TGTGCCATCAAGGGACAGGGGGTCGAGACCCAGTACTTC.

The chain links TRBV6-1 to TRBJ2-6, with 13 bases lining up with TRBD2. Per germline, CDR1 MNHNS and CDR2 SASEGT. Germline trimming cut 4 bases from V and 4 bases from J; bases unmatched to any gene: 7. This CDR3 has 18 amino acids. The CDR3 bases are TGTGCCAGCAGTGCAACCGGGACTAGCGGGACCGGGGCCAACGTCCTGACTTTC. Translated: CASSATGTSGTGANVLTF.

Many counts were recorded for this clonotype. The genes are TRBV2 and TRBJ1-6; no clear D. From germline, CDR1 is SNHLY and CDR2 FYNNEI. This CDR3 region has 18 residues. V was pared by 1 base and J by 0 bases, with 13 bases between. The CDR3 sequence: CASSEGDSQSSYNSPLHF. The DNA for the CDR3 is TGTGCCAGCAGTGAAGGAGATTCTCAAAGCTCCTATAATTCACCCCTCCACTTT.

This clonotype was recorded at least ten times. The gene calls are TRBV2 and TRBJ2-1; D call uncertain. The CDR3 contains 14 residues. The V and J ends lost 4 bases and 7 bases respectively, with 14 bases between them. Germline CDR1 and CDR2: SNHLY and FYNNEI. The CDR3 protein is CASSGHPSSNEQFF. The CDR3 nucleotides read TGTGCCAGCAGTGGGCACCCCAGCAGTAATGAGCAGTTCTTC.

Ten or more counts support this clonotype. This rearrangement joins TRBV5-6 to TRBJ2-1, with 7 bases fitting TRBD2. Germline trimming cut 0 bases from V and 2 bases from J; bases unmatched to any gene: 5. CDR3 length: 16 amino acids. Per the germline V gene, CDR1 is SGHDT and CDR2 is YYEEEE. The CDR3 reads CASSLGGGVPYNEQFF. The DNA of the CDR3 is TGTGCCAGCAGCTTGGGGGGGGGAGTCCCCTACAATGAGCAGTTCTTC.

This chain links TRBV29-1 with TRBJ2-1; 16 bases agree with TRBD2. CDR3 size: 14 residues. The trim removed 6 bases at V and 8 bases at J, leaving 4 bases unmatched. The germline gives CDR1 SQVTM, CDR2 ANQGSEA. DNA for the CDR3: TGCAGCGTAGCCGGGACTAGCGGGAGGGATGAGCAGTTCTTC. Translating gives CSVAGTSGRDEQFF.

This clonotype has ten or more counts. The chain carries TRBV6-5 and TRBJ1-2, with TRBD1 matching 7 bases. The germline CDR1 and CDR2 sequences are MNHEY and SVGAGI. This CDR3 is built from 15 residues. V gave up 4 bases and J gave up 2 bases; unmatched junction bases: 7. The CDR3 loop reads CASSSGRGGNYGYTF. Written as DNA, the CDR3 is TGTGCCAGCAGTTCGGGGAGAGGGGGCAACTATGGCTACACCTTC.

By share, this clonotype ranks as medium-sized (0.01 to 0.1%). The genes are TRBV30 and TRBJ1-5; D unresolved. The CDR3 is made up of 12 amino acids. Trimming took 5 bases from V and 0 from J, leaving 5 bases between them. Germline CDR1 is GTSNPN and CDR2 is SVGIG (reference sequence). This chain's CDR3 is CAWSYSNQPQHF. Here the CDR3 DNA reads TGTGCCTGGTCTTATAGCAATCAGCCCCAGCATTTT.

There are many counts of this clonotype. V usage is TRBV7-8 and J usage is TRBJ1-4; D gene unclear. The V gene's germline CDR1 is SGHVS and CDR2 FQNEAQ. The V end was cut by 5 bases, the J end by 7 bases, with 14 bases between. This CDR3 spans 14 amino acids. CDR3: CASSLKRQVEKLFF. CDR3 nucleotides: TGTGCCAGCAGCCTTAAACGGCAGGTTGAAAAACTGTTTTTT.

This clonotype was seen at least ten times. V is TRBV9 and J is TRBJ2-7; 7 nucleotides line up with TRBD2. This CDR3 has 17 residues. The germline CDR1 and CDR2 sequences are SGDLS and YYNGEE. V was pared by 0 bases and J by 4 bases, with 13 bases of the junction left unmatched. The CDR3, as DNA: TGTGCCAGCAGCGTAGGGACCCCTGGCGGGAGCCCGTACGAGCAGTACTTC. This sequence encodes CASSVGTPGGSPYEQYF.

This clonotype is classed as medium-sized. The junction shows a germline mismatch at one end, possibly a read error. The rearrangement joins TRBV7-9 to TRBJ2-4, with D perhaps being TRBD1 or TRBD2 (7 bases each). In germline, CDR1 is SEHNR, CDR2 FQNEAQ (reference sequence). CDR3 length: 20 residues. Written as DNA, the CDR3 is TGTGCCAGCAGCCTAGAACCCTCCGGGACAGCAGCGATCACTAGCCAGGGGGGGATCTTC. It yields the protein CASSLEPSGTAAITSQGGIF.

This clonotype came up many times. The chain uses TRBV27 and TRBJ2-1; 9 nucleotides line up with TRBD2. V dropped 0 bases and J dropped 4; count of bases not matched to a gene: 4. This CDR3 comprises 16 residues. CDR1 and CDR2 (germline): MNHEY, SMNVEV (reference sequence). Here the CDR3 reads CASSLSLAGDYNEQFF. For the CDR3, the DNA is TGTGCCAGCAGTTTATCGTTAGCGGGGGATTACAATGAGCAGTTCTTC.

This clonotype was found many times. The chain links TRBV5-1 to TRBJ2-7, with a tentative D call TRBD1 (6 bases). Between the trimmed V and J ends, which lost 3 bases and 5 bases, there was a span of 12 bases. The germline CDR1 and CDR2 sequences are SGHRS and YFSETQ. The CDR3 runs to 13 residues. In nucleotides, the CDR3 is TGCGCCAGCAGCTCGTCGACAGGTAACGAGCAGTACTTC. Its translation: CASSSSTGNEQYF.

This clonotype was counted ten times or more. This rearrangement joins TRBV2 to TRBJ2-7, with 10 nucleotides matching TRBD1. This CDR3 is built from 14 residues. The germline CDR1 and CDR2 sequences are SNHLY and FYNNEI. Trimming took 6 bases from V and 5 from J; bases not matched to a gene: 7. The CDR3 reads CASRWDRGWDEQYF. The CDR3 DNA reads TGTGCCAGCAGGTGGGACAGGGGATGGGACGAGCAGTACTTC.

This clonotype was counted at least ten times. DNA for the CDR3: TGCAGTGCTAGAGATTACGGACTAGCGGACGTGCGTGGTACGCAGTATTTT. Amino acids: CSARDYGLADVRGTQYF. The chain uses TRBV20-1 and TRBJ2-3, with TRBD2 matching over 10 bases. Germline V gene data show CDR1 as DFQATT and CDR2 as SNEGSKA (reference sequence). With 0 bases clipped from V and 8 bases from J, the junction kept 14 bases outside the gene matches. CDR3 size: 17 residues.